This T cell receptor (beta chain) originates from a study of tumor and adjacent non-tumor tissue in lung cancer. Across the study: Patients comprised 12 adenocarcinoma, a couple of squamous cell carcinoma and 1 small cell lung cancer.

On this clonotype itself: At one end, the junction sequence differs from germline, possibly due to a read error.

Three rounds of nested PCR, following a modified ARM-PCR protocol, produced the TCRbeta library. TCRdb reprocessed the multiplex PCR reads via MiXCR and lists one record per CDR3 protein. In the table there are about 200,000 distinct CDR3 sequences, about 71% of which are singletons. The template was RNA from unsorted bulk tissue. Per germline, CDR1 MNHEY and CDR2 SVGAGI. The CDR3 is 15 residues long. The chain links TRBV6-5 to TRBJ2-7, with D perhaps assigned TRBD1 or TRBD2 (5 bases each). Sequencing input: lung tumor tissue. This receptor was taken from a man between 60 and 70 years old with non-small cell lung cancer. CDR3 protein: CASGNRGVTHYEQYF. The CDR3 DNA sequence: TGTGCCAGCGGCAATAGGGGAGTCACTCACTACGAGCAGTATTTC.